This T cell receptor (beta chain) appears in the sequencing data of a study of T-cell memory formation after mild COVID-19. For the study at large: Largely, TCR clusters stayed within a single donor.

One entry per CDR3 protein results from TCRdb running MiXCR on the 5' RACE reads. The table includes 450,000 to 650,000 distinct CDR3 sequences, just over 20% detected once. The CDR3 is 14 amino acids. Germline-derived CDR1 and CDR2 are ENHRY and SYGVKD. V lost 4 bases to trimming and J lost 5 bases, with 13 bases between them. This clonotype was seen ten or more times. The chain recombines TRBV10-3 with TRBJ2-3; TRBD1 or TRBD2 may be the D gene (5 bases each). The clonotype was recovered from an adult woman who had mild COVID-19 (a few samples of this study predate the infection). Cell type and time point are not known. Material: PBMCs or a T cell subset sorted from them (not recorded which). This chain's CDR3 is CAISGGRGGDTQYF. The CDR3 DNA sequence: TGTGCCATCAGTGGAGGACGGGGCGGAGATACGCAGTATTTT.